Following are 13 T cell receptor beta chains from one sample sequenced in a study of cytomegalovirus exposure and HLA in healthy donors. The PCR had 60 Vbeta and 13 Jbeta primers. Generated by immunoSEQ multiplex PCR, the TCRdb table keeps only in-frame clones and is missing some. The sample includes approximately 200,000 clones, roughly 78% of them seen just once. The specimen was PBMCs. These receptors were collected from a woman aged 25 to 39 in good health and CMV-seropositive.

The chain uses TRBV4-2 and TRBJ2-7; 7 nucleotides line up with TRBD2. J lost 3 bases, V lost 1 base, and 3 bases had no gene match. The CDR3 runs 14 residues. Germline values: CDR1 LGHNA, CDR2 YNFKEQ. The CDR3 loop is CASSQGDYYYEQYF. The CDR3 coding sequence is TGTGCCAGCAGCCAAGGGGACTACTACTACGAGCAGTACTTC.

The genes are TRBV4-2 and TRBJ2-3; D is perhaps TRBD1 (5 bases). Germline assignment: CDR1 LGHNA and CDR2 YNFKEQ. Trimming stripped 6 bases from V and 3 bases from J, with 13 bases between. The CDR3 is 14 amino acids. CDR3 sequence: CASSQTGATDTQYF. CDR3 in DNA: TGTGCCAGCAGTCAGACTGGGGCGACAGATACGCAGTATTTT.

This clone was recorded a few times. The V gene is TRBV4-2, the J gene TRBJ2-7; 7 positions agree with TRBD2. The length of the CDR3 is 17 residues. Trimming cost V 4 bases and J 2 bases; bases outside gene matches: 14. Germline CDR1 reads LGHNA; CDR2 reads YNFKEQ. In nucleotides, the CDR3 is TGTGCCAGCAGCCCCCTAGACGGCGGGAGTTTTACCTACGAGCAGTACTTC. It codes for CASSPLDGGSFTYEQYF.

The V gene is TRBV10-3, the J gene TRBJ1-4, with D possibly matching TRBD1 (6 bases). Germline CDR1 reads ENHRY; CDR2 reads SYGVKD. The length of the CDR3 is 13 residues. Trimming removed 11 bases at V and 8 bases at J, with 18 bases between. CDR3 DNA sequence: TGTGCCTCCTTCGGGGGGGCAGAGGAAAAACTGTTTTTT. Its translation: CASFGGAEEKLFF.

The gene calls are TRBV6-5 and TRBJ2-1, with D maybe TRBD1 (5 bases). Germline V lookup: CDR1 MNHEY, CDR2 SVGAGI. The CDR3 totals 16 residues. Trimming cost V 0 bases and J 7 bases, with 16 bases left between them. CDR3 nucleotide sequence: TGTGCCAGCAGTTACTCCCCAGGGTCCCCAGGGAATGAGCAGTTCTTC. It codes for CASSYSPGSPGNEQFF.

The chain is built from TRBV15 and TRBJ2-1, with 10 bases fitting TRBD2. Germline CDR1 reads LNHNV; CDR2 reads YYDKDF (reference sequence). The junction had 6 bases not matched to a gene; V was cut back by 0 bases and J by 7 bases. The CDR3 is 16 residues long. This CDR3 reads CATSRDLAGVRNEQFF. As DNA, the CDR3 is TGTGCCACCAGCAGAGATCTAGCGGGAGTAAGGAATGAGCAGTTCTTC.

The chain joins TRBV6-5 to TRBJ2-7, with D uncertain. Trimming stripped 6 bases from V and 1 base from J, with 16 bases between. CDR3 length equals 15 residues. Per the germline V gene, CDR1 is MNHEY and CDR2 is SVGAGI. CDR3 nucleotides: TGTGCCAGCAGAACCTATATTCGTAATTCCTACGAGCAGTACTTC. Amino acids: CASRTYIRNSYEQYF.

The V call is TRBV5-6, the J call TRBJ1-1, with D hard to call. The CDR3 spans 13 residues. Germline V gives CDR1 SGHDT, CDR2 YYEEEE. V lost 0 bases and J lost 3, with 6 bases in between. As DNA, the CDR3 is TGTGCCAGCAGCTTGGGAGTTGACACTGAAGCTTTCTTT. Amino acids: CASSLGVDTEAFF.

The chain has TRBV4-3 and TRBJ1-3; D is undetermined. The CDR3 has 17 amino acids. CDR1 LGHNA and CDR2 YSLEER come from the germline V gene. The V gene lost 0 bases and the J gene lost 0 bases, with 12 bases spanning the gap. Here the CDR3 DNA reads TGCGCCAGCAGCCAAGACGTGGGCCGATACTCTGGAAACACCATATATTTT. This codes for CASSQDVGRYSGNTIYF.

Comments on this clone: Mismatch with germline at one junction end may stem from a read error. The rearrangement uses TRBV27 and TRBJ2-5; TRBD1 matches 7 bases. The CDR3 totals 13 residues. Germline CDR1 and CDR2: MNHEY and SMNVEV (reference sequence). CDR3 protein: CASSRQGQEIQYF. The CDR3 DNA is TGTGCCAGCAGTCGACAGGGCCAAGAGATCCAGTACTTC.

V and J are TRBV11-2 and TRBJ2-7, with TRBD2 identical over 11 bases. Trimming at V came to 7 bases and at J to 0 bases, leaving 14 bases not matched to a gene. CDR3 length: 18 residues. Germline V gene data show CDR1 as SGHAT and CDR2 as FQNNGV. In DNA form, the CDR3 reads TGTGCCAGCACCGCTCACCCTGGGGGGACTAGCGGCTCCTACGAGCAGTACTTC. Protein product: CASTAHPGGTSGSYEQYF.

The V and J genes are TRBV15 and TRBJ2-1; D gene ambiguous. This CDR3 spans 14 amino acids. Germline CDR1 LNHNV, CDR2 YYDKDF (reference sequence). V was shortened by 0 bases and J by 2 bases, with 5 bases between the two germline ends. Here the CDR3 DNA reads TGTGCCACCAGCAGAGATCTAGCCTACAATGAGCAGTTCTTC. Amino acid sequence: CATSRDLAYNEQFF.

This clone has a single count. J is TRBJ2-2 and V is TRBV27; TRBD2 matches at 9 bases. The CDR3 has 14 amino acids. Per the germline V gene, CDR1 is MNHEY and CDR2 is SMNVEV (reference sequence). The V gene end was trimmed by 6 bases and the J gene end by 4 bases; junction bases not matched to a gene: 3. This CDR3 is CASSLLAGTGELFF. The CDR3 region has the DNA TGTGCCAGCAGCCTACTAGCGGGCACCGGGGAGCTGTTTTTT.